Only a few counts were recorded for the clone carrying this T cell receptor (beta chain). Original methodology: Amplification with reference gene primers provided the estimates of nucleated cell counts. Assay: immunoSEQ multiplex PCR; the TCRdb copy retains only in-frame clones and omits some. V and J calls and clone size follow that table, whereas D and trimming were derived from the DNA. The sample has 35,000 to 40,000 clones, roughly 75% seen once; the top ten hold around 38%. The sample is drawn from a study of blood T cell repertoires in COVID-19. Study information: Sites in the United States, Italy and Spain provided acute and convalescent COVID-19 samples. Sample material is recorded as cDNA or gDNA derived from T cells, B-cell-depleted T cells, or PBMCs.

Sequencing used peripheral blood. The receptor comes from an elderly man with active or convalescent COVID-19.

Written as DNA, the CDR3 is TGCAGCGTTTCCCCTGGGGGACAGTGGGAGACCCAGTACTTC. Residues: CSVSPGGQWETQYF. The V gene is TRBV29-1, the J gene TRBJ2-5; TRBD1 agrees at 7 bases. CDR3 length equals 14 residues. V was clipped by 5 bases and J by 5 bases; unmatched bases: 11. Germline CDR1 SQVTM, CDR2 ANQGSEA.